The 25 T cell receptor beta chains below come from one sample, sequenced in a study of response to subunit inactivated influenza vaccine. TCRdb re-analysed the RT-PCR reads in MiXCR, keeping a single row per CDR3 protein. This table has around 170,000 distinct CDR3 sequences, around 10% appearing once. The input for sequencing was CD8+ T cells sorted from PBMCs, taken approximately 25 months after vaccination. The receptors derive from a man aged 50-75 years who received an inactivated influenza vaccine.

This chain connects TRBV20-1 to TRBJ2-7; D unresolved. With 3 bases removed from V and 0 bases from J, the gap between germline ends came to 9 bases. CDR3 size: 13 residues. Germline V gene data show CDR1 as DFQATT and CDR2 as SNEGSKA (reference sequence). DNA of the CDR3: TGCAGTGCTAGTTGGGTGAGCTCCTACGAGCAGTACTTC. Translated: CSASWVSSYEQYF.

A few counts support this clonotype. J is TRBJ2-4 and V is TRBV15; D unclear. Germline V CDR1 and CDR2: LNHNV, YYDKDF (reference sequence). This CDR3 is built from 14 residues. Trimming pared 5 bases from V and 0 bases from J, leaving 8 bases between. The CDR3 here is CATSGHLAKNIQYF. CDR3 DNA sequence: TGTGCCACCAGCGGCCATCTAGCCAAAAACATTCAGTACTTC.

The chain is built from TRBV13 and TRBJ1-3, with TRBD1 identical over 8 bases. Germline-derived CDR1 and CDR2 are PRHDT and FYEKMQ (reference sequence). The CDR3 extends over 15 amino acids. Trimming cost V 4 bases and J 1 base; bases outside gene matches: 3. The CDR3 nucleotides are TGTGCCAGCAGCTACACAGGGGGTTCTGGAAACACCATATATTTT. Its protein is CASSYTGGSGNTIYF.

This clonotype was counted a few times. The chain couples TRBV9 to TRBJ1-4, with TRBD1 as a possible D gene (5 bases). Deletions cut 3 bases from V and 3 bases from J, with 12 bases between. This CDR3 is built from 15 residues. Germline V gene sequence: CDR1 SGDLS, CDR2 YYNGEE. This CDR3 reads CASSERGSPNEKLFF. CDR3 nucleotides: TGTGCCAGCAGCGAGAGGGGTAGCCCTAATGAAAAACTGTTTTTT.

This chain links TRBV3-1 with TRBJ1-6, with 7 bases identical to TRBD1. The length of the CDR3 is 20 residues. Germline CDR1 is LGHDT and CDR2 is YNNKEL (reference sequence). Trimming took 4 bases from V and 9 from J; bases not matched to a gene: 24. The CDR3 spells CASSRRLDRDSWEYGSPLHF. Written as DNA, the CDR3 is TGTGCCAGCAGCCGCCGACTAGACAGGGATAGTTGGGAATACGGTTCACCCCTCCACTTT. Full variable domain (outside the CDR3, taken from reference TRBV3-1 and TRBJ1-6): DTAVSQTPKYLVTQMGNDKSIKCEQNLGHDTMYWYKQDSKKFLKIMFSYNNKELIINETVPNRFSPKSPDKAHLNLHINSLELGDSAVYFCASSRRLDRDSWEYGSPLHFGNGTRLTVT.

The V gene is TRBV9, the J gene TRBJ2-7, with 9 bases that match TRBD2. The length of the CDR3 is 15 residues. J was trimmed by 5 bases and V by 4 bases; bases with no gene match: 10. Germline V gives CDR1 SGDLS, CDR2 YYNGEE. CDR3 amino acids: CASSSYRGGVDEQYF. CDR3 bases: TGTGCCAGCAGCTCTTATCGCGGGGGGGTCGACGAGCAGTACTTC.

As regards this clonotype: A much larger clone differs by one base, so this may be a read error. The rearrangement uses TRBV7-8 and TRBJ2-2, with D maybe TRBD2 (5 bases). The germline CDR1 and CDR2 sequences are SGHVS and FQNEAQ. The CDR3 has 15 residues. CDR3 in DNA: TGTGCCAGCAGCCCTAGGGCCCATCTCACCGGGGAGCTGTCTTTT. Amino acid sequence: CASSPRAHLTGELSF.

V and J are TRBV7-9 and TRBJ2-7; D is undetermined. Germline-derived CDR1 and CDR2 are SEHNR and FQNEAQ (reference sequence). V was cut by 5 bases and J by 3 bases, with 14 bases left in between. The CDR3 has 14 residues. CDR3 protein: CASSGGPAHYEQYF. The CDR3 DNA is TGTGCCAGCAGCGGTGGTCCTGCCCACTACGAGCAGTACTTC.

The chain couples TRBV15 to TRBJ2-1, with 7 bases aligning to TRBD2. Germline CDR1 reads LNHNV; CDR2 reads YYDKDF (reference sequence). The trim removed 3 bases at V and 4 bases at J, leaving 0 bases unmatched. This CDR3 is 13 amino acids long. CDR3 in amino acids: CATSSSGYNEQFF. Written as DNA, the CDR3 is TGTGCCACCAGCAGTAGCGGGTACAATGAGCAGTTCTTC.

CDR3 sequence reads: CASSTTGDYEQYF. The CDR3 nucleotides are TGTGCCAGCAGTACCACAGGGGACTACGAGCAGTACTTC. V usage is TRBV28 and J usage is TRBJ2-7; 7 bases match TRBD1. V shed 5 bases, J shed 3 bases, and the junction held 4 bases outside the gene matches. This CDR3 is built from 13 residues. The germline CDR1 and CDR2 sequences are MDHEN and SYDVKM.

In its sample, this clonotype was seen a few times. The V gene is TRBV10-3, the J gene TRBJ2-7; 7 bases are a match to TRBD2. The germline gives CDR1 ENHRY, CDR2 SYGVKD. The CDR3 runs to 13 residues. Losses at the gene ends were 7 bases for V and 0 bases for J; bases not matched to a gene: 3. CDR3 sequence reads: CAITTSDSYEQYF. For the CDR3, the DNA is TGTGCCATCACCACTAGCGACTCCTACGAGCAGTACTTC.

The CDR3 bases are TGTGCCAGCAGCGCCACTACGGCCATTATGAACACTGAAGCTTTCTTT. It specifies CASSATTAIMNTEAFF. The chain carries TRBV9 and TRBJ1-1; D is unresolved. Germline V gene sequence: CDR1 SGDLS, CDR2 YYNGEE. The CDR3 sequence is 16 residues long. The V end was cut by 3 bases, the J end by 0 bases, with 15 bases between.

The chain employs TRBV27 and TRBJ2-4; 9 bases are a match to TRBD2. V dropped 6 bases and J dropped 0; count of bases not matched to a gene: 3. Germline loops: CDR1 MNHEY, CDR2 SMNVEV (reference sequence). This CDR3 is 15 amino acids long. Written as DNA, the CDR3 is TGTGCCAGCAGCAATAGCGGGGGAGCCAAAAACATTCAGTACTTC. As protein: CASSNSGGAKNIQYF.

The table lists this clonotype with many counts. V usage is TRBV29-1 and J usage is TRBJ2-2; 10 bases map to TRBD1. The germline V gene encodes CDR1 SQVTM and CDR2 ANQGSEA. The CDR3 length is 14 residues. The J segment lost 6 bases and the V segment lost 7 bases, leaving 8 bases of the junction unmatched. The chain's CDR3 is CSARGTGAAGELFF. For the CDR3, the DNA is TGCAGCGCTCGGGGGACAGGGGCGGCCGGGGAGCTGTTTTTT.

The sample holds many counts of this clonotype. This chain uses TRBV6-1 with TRBJ2-7; D gene unclear. The CDR3 has 13 residues. Between the trimmed V and J ends, which lost 7 bases and 1 base, there was a span of 11 bases. The germline V gene encodes CDR1 MNHNS and CDR2 SASEGT. The CDR3 DNA follows: TGTGCCAGCAACGGGCTGAATTCCTACGAGCAGTACTTC. It translates to CASNGLNSYEQYF.

The chain is built from TRBV7-9 and TRBJ2-5; D gene ambiguous. The germline gives CDR1 SEHNR, CDR2 FQNEAQ (reference sequence). V was shortened by 5 bases and J by 2 bases, with 12 bases between the two germline ends. The CDR3 totals 14 residues. The CDR3 coding sequence is TGTGCCAGCAGCCCTAGGCTAGGGCAAGAGACCCAGTACTTC. Translated, it gives CASSPRLGQETQYF. The full variable domain, in which reference TRBV7-9 and TRBJ2-5 provide the parts outside the CDR3, is DTGVSQNPRHKITKRGQNVTFRCDPISEHNRLYWYRQTLGQGPEFLTYFQNEAQLEKSRLLSDRFSAERPKGSFSTLEIQRTEQGDSAMYLCASSPRLGQETQYFGPGTRLLVL.

There are a few counts of this clonotype. The CDR3 spells CSAINSGTNEFF. CDR3 bases: TGCAGTGCTATAAACTCCGGGACTAACGAATTCTTC. This rearrangement joins TRBV20-1 to TRBJ2-1; 7 bases align to TRBD2. The CDR3 loop spans 12 amino acids. V lost 4 bases and J lost 16; bases outside the gene matches: 13. In germline, CDR1 is DFQATT, CDR2 SNEGSKA (reference sequence).

The V and J genes are TRBV20-1 and TRBJ2-7, with 12 bases that match TRBD1. This CDR3 comprises 16 residues. V lost 0 bases and J lost 3; bases outside the gene matches: 6. The germline V gene has CDR1 DFQATT and CDR2 SNEGSKA (reference sequence). The CDR3 sequence: CSARDSRDRGHYEQYF. CDR3 DNA sequence: TGCAGTGCTAGAGATTCCCGGGACAGGGGGCACTACGAGCAGTACTTC.

In this sample, this clonotype turned up many times. The V and J genes are TRBV10-3 and TRBJ2-1; TRBD1 might be the D (5 bases). The germline CDR1 and CDR2 sequences are ENHRY and SYGVKD. Trimming took 6 bases from V and 1 from J, leaving 10 bases between them. The CDR3 extends over 14 amino acids. The CDR3 region is CAIRDTRSYNEQFF. CDR3 sequence (DNA): TGTGCCATCAGGGACACAAGATCCTACAATGAGCAGTTCTTC.

This clonotype was picked up many times. CDR3 DNA sequence: TGCAGTGCTAGCTCCCGGGGCTATGGCTACACCTTC. Protein sequence: CSASSRGYGYTF. V and J are TRBV20-1 and TRBJ1-2; D call uncertain. This CDR3 contains 12 residues. The V and J ends lost 3 bases and 4 bases respectively, with 9 bases between them. The germline V gene encodes CDR1 DFQATT and CDR2 SNEGSKA (reference sequence).

Of note for this clonotype: Possible read error: a much larger clone is one base away. The genes are TRBV27 and TRBJ2-1; no reliable D call. The V and J ends lost 5 bases and 11 bases respectively, with 13 bases between them. CDR1 is MNHEY, CDR2 SMNVEV, per germline (reference sequence). The CDR3 length is 12 residues. CDR3 DNA sequence: TGTGCCAGCAGTCCCAAGGTTGGTAAGCAGTTCTTC. Protein sequence: CASSPKVGKQFF.

This sequence joins TRBV28 and TRBJ2-5, with 8 bases that match TRBD2. Germline CDR1 reads MDHEN; CDR2 reads SYDVKM. Germline trimming cut 3 bases from V and 2 bases from J; bases unmatched to any gene: 5. The CDR3 is 15 residues long. This CDR3 reads CASSFEAGEQETQYF. The CDR3 DNA follows: TGTGCCAGCAGTTTCGAAGCGGGAGAACAAGAGACCCAGTACTTC.

This clonotype was seen a handful of times. The chain recombines TRBV3-1 with TRBJ2-1; 10 bases map to TRBD1. The CDR3 is 14 residues long. The V gene's germline CDR1 is LGHDT and CDR2 YNNKEL (reference sequence). V lost 3 bases, J lost 9 bases, and 5 bases stayed unmatched. The CDR3 coding sequence is TGTGCCAGCAGCCATGCGGGACAGGGGACTGAGCAGTTCTTC. It specifies CASSHAGQGTEQFF.

The chain recombines TRBV11-2 with TRBJ2-7; 7 bases line up with TRBD1. Looked up from germline, CDR1 is SGHAT and CDR2 is FQNNGV. This CDR3 has 17 residues. With V trimmed by 4 bases and J by 2 bases, 14 bases remained unmatched. The CDR3 DNA is TGTGCCAGCAGCTCTCCGCCCCGTTGGGGACAGCCCTACGAGCAGTACTTC. This encodes CASSSPPRWGQPYEQYF.

V usage is TRBV4-1 and J usage is TRBJ2-7, with D uncertain. The V gene lost 1 base and the J gene lost 4 bases, with 11 bases spanning the gap. CDR1 and CDR2 from the germline V gene are MGHRA and YSYEKL. The CDR3 extends over 14 amino acids. CDR3: CASSQGGEHYEQYF. Written as DNA, the CDR3 is TGCGCCAGCAGCCAAGGTGGGGAACATTACGAGCAGTACTTC.